Listed here are 31 T cell receptor beta chains from one sample, sequenced in a study of tumor-infiltrating lymphocytes in localized non-small cell lung cancer. TCRdb's table, derived via immunoSEQ multiplex PCR, lists solely in-frame clones and lacks some. The sample has 10,000 to 13,000 clones, around 86% seen once; the top ten hold about 8.3%. The sample taken for sequencing was uninvolved lung tissue not adjacent to the tumor. The receptors were sampled from a human donor with non-small cell lung cancer.

This clone is a singleton in its sample. V is TRBV7-9 and J is TRBJ1-2; D gene unclear. CDR3 length equals 12 residues. V was cut by 10 bases and J by 7 bases, with 16 bases left in between. From germline, CDR1 is SEHNR and CDR2 FQNEAQ (reference sequence). The CDR3: CAKEELTGGYTF. The CDR3 region has the DNA TGTGCCAAAGAGGAGCTAACGGGTGGCTACACCTTC.

CDR3 loop: CAWSRQNNSPLHF. CDR3 DNA sequence: TGTGCCTGGAGTCGGCAAAATAATTCACCCCTCCACTTT. J is TRBJ1-6 and V is TRBV30; D uncertain. The germline V gene has CDR1 GTSNPN and CDR2 SVGIG (reference sequence). The CDR3 is made up of 13 amino acids. The germline V and J ends were trimmed by 2 bases and 5 bases, with 7 bases remaining between them.

The chain is built from TRBV19 and TRBJ2-1, with 10 bases aligning to TRBD2. Trimming removed 6 bases from V and 8 bases from J; junction bases left unmatched: 10. This CDR3 is built from 15 residues. The germline gives CDR1 LNHDA, CDR2 SQIVND (reference sequence). The CDR3 here is CASSAGTSVGDEQFF. As DNA, the CDR3 is TGTGCCAGTAGCGCCGGGACTAGCGTCGGGGATGAGCAGTTCTTC.

Only a few counts were recorded for this clone. V is TRBV6-5 and J is TRBJ2-7; D is uncertain. Germline assignment: CDR1 MNHEY and CDR2 SVGAGI. The CDR3 has 11 residues. Trimming shortened V by 7 bases and J by 4 bases, and 8 bases separated the two germline ends. The CDR3 region has the DNA TGTGCCAGCAAAGACCTATACGAGCAGTACTTC. It specifies CASKDLYEQYF.

The chain is built from TRBV27 and TRBJ1-2; 9 bases map to TRBD1. J was trimmed by 8 bases and V by 5 bases; bases with no gene match: 9. The CDR3 is 14 residues long. The germline gives CDR1 MNHEY, CDR2 SMNVEV (reference sequence). In DNA, the CDR3 is TGTGCCAGCAGTCCGGACAGGGGTGTGGGGGGCTACACCTTC. Translating it yields CASSPDRGVGGYTF.

The chain carries TRBV29-1 and TRBJ2-4; unclear D gene. The CDR3 contains 13 residues. Germline loops: CDR1 SQVTM, CDR2 ANQGSEA. V lost 6 bases, J lost 0 bases, and 9 bases lay in between. The CDR3 DNA is TGCAGCGTCGAACCGCTAGCCAAAAACATTCAGTACTTC. It encodes CSVEPLAKNIQYF.

The gene calls are TRBV6-1 and TRBJ1-2; 7 bases map to TRBD1. The CDR3 runs 13 residues. The germline gives CDR1 MNHNS, CDR2 SASEGT. Germline trimming cut 7 bases from V and 8 bases from J; bases unmatched to any gene: 10. This CDR3 is CASTERRGQGYTF. In DNA, the CDR3 is TGTGCCAGCACCGAACGGAGGGGGCAGGGCTACACCTTC.

This chain uses TRBV6-1 with TRBJ1-2; TRBD1 matches at 7 bases. Trimming took 8 bases from V and 4 from J; bases not matched to a gene: 13. This CDR3 contains 15 residues. Germline V gene lookup returns CDR1 MNHNS and CDR2 SASEGT. The CDR3 here is CASLQDGDRTYGYTF. The CDR3 DNA is TGTGCCAGCCTTCAGGACGGGGACAGAACCTATGGCTACACCTTC.

The chain links TRBV6-6 to TRBJ1-2; TRBD1 matches 8 bases. The CDR3 is made up of 14 amino acids. The germline V gene encodes CDR1 MNHNY and CDR2 SVGAGI (reference sequence). V trimming: 5 bases; J trimming: 2 bases; junction bases outside the gene matches: 4. For the CDR3, the DNA is TGTGCCAGCAGTCCTCAGGGGGCCAACTATGGCTACACCTTC. This translates into CASSPQGANYGYTF.

The V call is TRBV6-5, the J call TRBJ1-2, with D tentatively TRBD1 (5 bases). Per germline, CDR1 MNHEY and CDR2 SVGAGI. This CDR3 contains 15 residues. Between the trimmed V and J ends, which lost 2 bases and 2 bases, there was a span of 12 bases. CDR3 DNA: TGTGCCAGCAGTTACAATCCAGGGAGGAACTATGGCTACACCTTC. This encodes CASSYNPGRNYGYTF.

The J gene is TRBJ2-1, the V gene TRBV18, with no clear D. Germline V lookup: CDR1 KGHSH, CDR2 LQKENI. Trimming shortened V by 1 base and J by 7 bases, and 2 bases separated the two germline ends. CDR3 size: 11 residues. CDR3 in DNA: TGTGCCAGCTCACCACAAAATGAGCAGTTCTTC. Translating gives CASSPQNEQFF. The full variable domain, with the rest looked up from reference TRBV18 and TRBJ2-1, is NAGVMQNPRHLVRRRGQEARLRCSPMKGHSHVYWYRQLPEEGLKFMVYLQKENIIDESGMPKERFSAEFPKEGPSILRIQQVVRGDSAAYFCASSPQNEQFFGPGTRLTVL.

Points on this clone: Germline and junction disagree at one end, which may indicate a read error. The chain combines TRBV7-7 with TRBJ2-4; possibly TRBD2 for D (5 bases). Germline-derived CDR1 and CDR2 are SSHAT and FNYEAQ (reference sequence). This CDR3 has 16 residues. In DNA, the CDR3 is TGTGCTAGCAGCTCACGGGCCGGGGAGGCCAAAAACATTCAGTACTTC. Translated: CASSSRAGEAKNIQYF. The full variable domain, with the rest looked up from reference TRBV7-7 and TRBJ2-4, is GAGVSQSPRYKVTKRGQDVTLRCDPISSHATLYWYQQALGQGPEFLTYFNYEAQPDKSGLPSDRFSAERPEGSISTLTIQRTEQRDSAMYRCASSSRAGEAKNIQYFGAGTRLSVL.

This rearrangement joins TRBV5-4 to TRBJ1-6; D remains ambiguous. V dropped 4 bases and J dropped 0 bases, with 8 bases sitting between them. The CDR3 is 15 residues long. The germline gives CDR1 SGHNT, CDR2 YYREEE (reference sequence). The CDR3 is CASSPGSSYNSPLHF. CDR3 coding DNA: TGTGCCAGCAGCCCTGGCAGCTCCTATAATTCACCCCTCCACTTT.

The J gene is TRBJ1-2, the V gene TRBV7-9; D is unclear. This CDR3 is built from 13 residues. The V gene lost 5 bases and the J gene lost 0 bases, with 7 bases spanning the gap. Per germline, CDR1 SEHNR and CDR2 FQNEAQ (reference sequence). CDR3: CASSSGANYGYTF. In DNA form, the CDR3 reads TGTGCCAGCAGCAGCGGGGCTAACTATGGCTACACCTTC.

This rearrangement joins TRBV5-5 to TRBJ1-1; 7 nucleotides align to TRBD1. The germline gives CDR1 SGHKS, CDR2 YYEKEE (reference sequence). CDR3 length equals 15 residues. The V gene end was trimmed by 0 bases and the J gene end by 0 bases; junction bases not matched to a gene: 2. CDR3 residues: CASSLGTGLNTEAFF. CDR3 bases: TGTGCCAGCAGCTTGGGGACAGGCTTGAACACTGAAGCTTTCTTT.

About this clone itself: Relative to the germline gene, one junction end is altered; a read error may explain this. CDR3 DNA sequence: TGTGCCAGCAGTTACTCGGGAGAAGTCTTCAGGGTCATCTTT. This gives the protein CASSYSGEVFRVIF. The chain links TRBV6-5 to TRBJ1-1; tentatively, D is TRBD1 (5 bases). CDR1 is MNHEY and CDR2 is SVGAGI in the germline V gene. The CDR3 covers 14 residues.

The rearrangement links TRBV9 to TRBJ1-1; D not certain. The CDR3 totals 13 residues. The ends were cut back, 0 bases at V and 8 bases at J, with 11 bases in the middle. Germline loops: CDR1 SGDLS, CDR2 YYNGEE. The CDR3 loop reads CASSVAGGREAFF. Written as DNA, the CDR3 is TGTGCCAGCAGCGTAGCGGGAGGGAGGGAAGCTTTCTTT.

The V gene is TRBV11-1, the J gene TRBJ1-1, with TRBD1 identical over 9 bases. V was pared by 5 bases and J by 5 bases, with 9 bases of the junction left unmatched. The CDR3 loop spans 15 amino acids. Germline assignment: CDR1 SGHAT and CDR2 FQDESV (reference sequence). As DNA, the CDR3 is TGTGCCAGCAGCCCTAGGGGGACAGGGAAGACTGAAGCTTTCTTT. Residues: CASSPRGTGKTEAFF.

V is TRBV4-2 and J is TRBJ2-4; a possible D gene is TRBD1 (6 bases). CDR1 and CDR2 (germline): LGHNA, YNFKEQ. V gave up 4 bases and J gave up 6 bases, with 13 bases separating them. The CDR3 is made up of 14 amino acids. The CDR3 nucleotides read TGTGCCAGCAGCCCGAGGGTAGGGGGAAACATTCAGTACTTC. This translates into CASSPRVGGNIQYF.

The chain links TRBV5-5 to TRBJ2-3; D gene uncertain. In germline, CDR1 is SGHKS, CDR2 YYEKEE (reference sequence). This CDR3 is built from 13 residues. Trimming took off 0 bases at V and 11 bases at J, with 13 bases between the two ends. The CDR3 loop reads CASSLAPPDGQYF. As DNA, the CDR3 is TGTGCCAGCAGCTTGGCCCCCCCGGACGGGCAGTATTTT.

The rearrangement uses TRBV5-6 and TRBJ2-7; 7 nucleotides match TRBD1. The CDR3 length is 15 residues. Germline V gene sequence: CDR1 SGHDT, CDR2 YYEEEE. Germline trimming cut 2 bases from V and 3 bases from J; bases unmatched to any gene: 8. Here the CDR3 DNA reads TGTGCCAGCAGCTTACCGACAGGGATGGGCTACGAGCAGTACTTC. This gives the protein CASSLPTGMGYEQYF.

Notes on this clone: At one end, the junction sequence differs from germline, possibly due to a read error. CDR3 sequence (DNA): TGTGCCAGCAGCCTAGCAGGGGGATTCGGCTCTGGAAACACCATATATTTT. Its translation: CASSLAGGFGSGNTIYF. The chain recombines TRBV7-2 with TRBJ1-3; 7 bases fit TRBD1. This CDR3 region has 17 residues. Germline assignment: CDR1 SGHTA and CDR2 FQGNSA. Supplemented by reference TRBV7-2 and TRBJ1-3, the full variable domain reads GAGVSQSPSNKVTEKGKDVELRCDPISGHTALYWYRQSLGQGLEFLIYFQGNSAPDKSGLPSDRFSAERTGGSVSTLTIQRTQQEDSAVYLCASSLAGGFGSGNTIYFGEGSWLTVV.

The CDR3 protein is CASSYNTFGGETQYF. In DNA form, the CDR3 reads TGTGCCAGCAGTTACAATACTTTCGGGGGAGAGACCCAGTACTTC. V and J are TRBV6-5 and TRBJ2-5; D is perhaps TRBD2 (6 bases). Deletions cut 2 bases from V and 4 bases from J, with 14 bases between. Germline V gene lookup returns CDR1 MNHEY and CDR2 SVGAGI. The CDR3 contains 15 residues.

The J gene is TRBJ2-7, the V gene TRBV25-1, with D perhaps TRBD2 (6 bases). The CDR3 spans 14 residues. The ends were cut back, 1 base at V and 3 bases at J, with 10 bases in the middle. CDR1 and CDR2 from the germline V gene are MGHDK and SYGVNS. The CDR3 DNA follows: TGTGCCAGCAGTGAATGGGGGGAGAGCTACGAGCAGTACTTC. Encoded protein: CASSEWGESYEQYF.

The V call is TRBV5-3, the J call TRBJ2-7; 7 nucleotides align to TRBD1. TRBV5-3 is treated as an ORF (open reading frame) with a function not yet certain. J lost 6 bases, V lost 8 bases, and 14 bases had no gene match. The CDR3 spans 14 residues. The CDR3 reads CASSLLDRVGEQYF. The DNA for the CDR3 is TGTGCCAGCAGCCTTCTAGACAGGGTCGGCGAGCAGTACTTC.

J is TRBJ2-4 and V is TRBV2, with D perhaps assigned TRBD1 or TRBD2 (7 bases each). V was pared by 7 bases and J by 7 bases, with 20 bases between. In germline, CDR1 is SNHLY, CDR2 FYNNEI. This CDR3 has 15 amino acids. The CDR3 sequence is CASKSLDQGGNIQYF. The CDR3 region has the DNA TGTGCCAGCAAGTCCTTGGATCAGGGGGGGAACATTCAGTACTTC. The full variable domain, rest sourced from reference TRBV2 and TRBJ2-4, is EPEVTQTPSHQVTQMGQEVILRCVPISNHLYFYWYRQILGQKVEFLVSFYNNEISEKSEIFDDQFSVERPDGSNFTLKIRSTKLEDSAMYFCASKSLDQGGNIQYFGAGTRLSVL.

V gene TRBV30 combines with J gene TRBJ1-6; 7 bases align to TRBD1. The CDR3 loop spans 14 amino acids. The trim removed 4 bases at V and 6 bases at J, leaving 6 bases unmatched. The germline CDR1 and CDR2 sequences are GTSNPN and SVGIG (reference sequence). The CDR3 nucleotides are TGTGCCTGGAAATCAGGACAGGTTAATTCACCCCTCCACTTT. Translated: CAWKSGQVNSPLHF. Together with reference TRBV30 and TRBJ1-6, the CDR3 gives the full variable domain: SQTIHQWPATLVQPVGSPLSLECTVEGTSNPNLYWYRQAAGRGLQLLFYSVGIGQISSEVPQNLSASRPQDRQFILSSKKLLLSDSGFYLCAWKSGQVNSPLHFGNGTRLTVT.

The rearrangement joins TRBV19 to TRBJ1-5; no clear D. Deletions cut 5 bases from V and 2 bases from J, with 16 bases between. Germline V lookup: CDR1 LNHDA, CDR2 SQIVND (reference sequence). The CDR3 extends over 16 amino acids. Here the CDR3 DNA reads TGTGCCAGTAGTCCCGGGCCCATGGCGCGCAATCAGCCCCAGCATTTT. Translated: CASSPGPMARNQPQHF.

This clone is labeled large. The chain joins TRBV30 to TRBJ1-5; D gene uncertain. The germline V gene has CDR1 GTSNPN and CDR2 SVGIG (reference sequence). CDR3 length: 13 amino acids. V lost 7 bases, J lost 4 bases, and 14 bases lay in between. This chain's CDR3 is CAYNSDPNQPQHF. The DNA for the CDR3 is TGTGCCTACAACTCGGACCCGAATCAGCCCCAGCATTTT.

The J gene is TRBJ2-7, the V gene TRBV29-1; either TRBD1 or TRBD2 may fit D (5 bases each). The CDR3 sequence is 14 residues long. Germline CDR1 SQVTM, CDR2 ANQGSEA. Trimming shortened V by 1 base and J by 4 bases, and 14 bases separated the two germline ends. Here the CDR3 reads CSVEGEGTAYEQYF. Written as DNA, the CDR3 is TGCAGCGTTGAAGGTGAGGGGACGGCGTACGAGCAGTACTTC.

The chain joins TRBV5-6 to TRBJ2-1; 14 bases match TRBD2. Germline V gene lookup returns CDR1 SGHDT and CDR2 YYEEEE. The V segment lost 3 bases and the J segment 0 bases; nucleotides outside the gene matches: 5. The CDR3 is 18 residues long. The CDR3 bases are TGTGCCAGCAGCTGGGGACTAGCGGGGGCCAGCTCCTACAATGAGCAGTTCTTC. The encoded protein is CASSWGLAGASSYNEQFF.